This is a list of T cell receptor beta chains from one sample in a study of identical twins. TCRdb called the 5' RACE reads again in MiXCR, with one record for every CDR3 protein. The sample consists of about 200,000 distinct CDR3 sequences, approximately 7.1% of them appearing once. This same sample was also part of a study on T cells expressing NK-cell markers.

The specimen sequenced was CD8+ T cells sorted from blood. The receptor set was obtained from a woman aged 18-29 years in good health. CDR3s include the opening cysteine and the closing phenylalanine or tryptophan. D genes are given only for firm matches. Clone sizes are given selectively: once, few, many, or a class where the clone is expanded.

V gene	D gene	clone size	J gene	CDR3 DNA	CDR3 protein
TRBV20-1	NA	NA	TRBJ2-4	TGCAGTGCGAAGGGGGCAGGGGGGCCCTTAATACACTTC	CSAKGAGGPLIHF
TRBV7-6	NA	few	TRBJ1-1	TGTGCCAGCAGCCCGGGGACGGGTTTAGGGGGCACTGAAGCTTTCTTT	CASSPGTGLGGTEAFF
TRBV11-2	NA	few	TRBJ2-3	TGTGCCAGCAGCCCACCCCCCGGGACCTCGGACTGGGATACGCAGTATTTT	CASSPPPGTSDWDTQYF
TRBV7-6	TRBD1	few	TRBJ2-1	TGTGCCAGCAGCGTAGCTCCGGGACAGATCGTACTGGATGGCTCCTACAATGAGCAGTTCTTC	CASSVAPGQIVLDGSYNEQFF
TRBV7-9	TRBD1	many	TRBJ2-5	TGTGCCAGCAGCTGGGACAGGGAGTGGACCCAGTACTTC	CASSWDREWTQYF
TRBV29-1	NA	many	TRBJ1-1	TGCAGCGTTCGACAGGACGGTGAAGCTTTCTTT	CSVRQDGEAFF
TRBV11-2	TRBD1	few	TRBJ2-2	TGTGCCAGCAGCTCGGGGCAGGGGGACACCGGGGAGCTGTTTTTT	CASSSGQGDTGELFF
TRBV29-1	NA	few	TRBJ2-1	TGCAGCGTTGATCTGGCGGGGCCCTCCAATGAGCAGTTCTTC	CSVDLAGPSNEQFF
TRBV2	TRBD1	few	TRBJ2-1	TGTGCCAGCCCAAACCCAGCCGGGACAGGGGTGGTCAATGAGCAGTTCTTC	CASPNPAGTGVVNEQFF
TRBV12-3/TRBV12-4	TRBD2	many	TRBJ2-1	TGTGCCAGCAGTTGGACTAGCGGGAGAGGATACAATGAGCAGTTCTTC	CASSWTSGRGYNEQFF
TRBV9	NA	many	TRBJ1-5	TGTGCCAGCAGCGTCATAATGGGGGTTTGTAGCAATCAGCCCCAGCATTTT	CASSVIMGVCSNQPQHF
TRBV6-2/TRBV6-3	NA	few	TRBJ2-1	TGTGCCAGCAGTTACCCGGACTTCCGATACAATGAGCAGTTCTTC	CASSYPDFRYNEQFF
TRBV29-1	TRBD1	NA	TRBJ1-1	TGCAGCGTTACGGGGACAGGATGGAACACTGAAGCTTTCTTT	CSVTGTGWNTEAFF
TRBV12-3/TRBV12-4	NA	few	TRBJ2-6	TGTGCCAGCACCCTCGACAGGCCCCACTCTGGGGCCAACGTCCTGACTTTC	CASTLDRPHSGANVLTF
TRBV21-1	NA	few	TRBJ2-2	TGTGCCAGCGAGCCTCCCGGGAGTTTCCTTTTCGCCGGGGAGCTGTTTTTT	CASEPPGSFLFAGELFF
TRBV27	NA	NA	TRBJ1-3	TGTGCCAGCCGGTCGGGGGTTATGGGAAACACCATATATTTT	CASRSGVMGNTIYF
TRBV7-9	TRBD2	many	TRBJ2-2	TGTGCCAGCAGCCACCGGGTAGCGGGGGGCACCGGGGAGCTGTTTTTT	CASSHRVAGGTGELFF
TRBV11-2	TRBD2	many	TRBJ2-3	TGTGCCAGCAGCTTACCTGTTACACCCGGGACTAGAGACAGCACAGATACGCAGTATTTT	CASSLPVTPGTRDSTDTQYF
TRBV29-1	NA	few	TRBJ1-1	TGCAGCGTTAGCGTCCTAAACACTGAAGCTTTCTTT	CSVSVLNTEAFF
TRBV20-1	NA	NA	TRBJ1-2	TGCAGTGCTCCCGTTACAGAAGGCTATGGCTACACCTTC	CSAPVTEGYGYTF
TRBV2	NA	few	TRBJ2-7	TGTGCCAGCATGGCCTACGAGCAGTACTTC	CASMAYEQYF
TRBV20-1	NA	few	TRBJ1-1	TGCAGTGCTGAAGAAAGGGACATGTGGACTGAAGCTTTCTTT	CSAEERDMWTEAFF
TRBV15	NA	NA	TRBJ1-1	TGTGCCACCAGCAGAGATTGGCGGAGAGACACTGAAGCTTTCTTT	CATSRDWRRDTEAFF
TRBV20-1	NA	NA	TRBJ1-3	TGCAGTGCCGACTCCTTCTCTGGAAACACCATATATTTT	CSADSFSGNTIYF
TRBV12-3/TRBV12-4	NA	many	TRBJ2-1	TGTGCCAGCGCCTCGGGACTGCCGCAGTTCTTC	CASASGLPQFF
TRBV20-1	NA	few	TRBJ2-1	TGCAGTGCTAGAGTTCGCGGGACTAATGAGCAGTTCTTC	CSARVRGTNEQFF
TRBV11-2	NA	NA	TRBJ2-2	TGTGCCAGCAGCTTAGTGGTGGCCGGGGAGCTGTTTTTT	CASSLVVAGELFF
TRBV11-2	NA	few	TRBJ2-7	TGTGCCAGCAGCTTAGTCCCCCCGAGAGAGCAGTACTTC	CASSLVPPREQYF
TRBV29-1	TRBD1	few	TRBJ1-1	TGCAGCATCGACAGGGGCAGTGAAGCTTTCTTT	CSIDRGSEAFF
TRBV20-1	TRBD2	few	TRBJ2-1	TGCAGTGCTAGTTCGATAGCTAGCGGGAGGTCCAATGAGCAGTTCTTC	CSASSIASGRSNEQFF
TRBV9	NA	NA	TRBJ2-7	TGTGCCAGCAGCCCAGAGGGGGATTCGGGCGAGCAGTACTTC	CASSPEGDSGEQYF
TRBV20-1	NA	many	TRBJ2-1	TGCAGTGCTAGAGATTGGAAGGGGGGGGAGCAGTTCTTC	CSARDWKGGEQFF
TRBV5-5	NA	few	TRBJ2-5	TGTGCCAGCAGCAGGGGGAGGTCAGAGACCCAGTACTTC	CASSRGRSETQYF
TRBV11-1	NA	NA	TRBJ2-1	TGTGCCAGCAGCTTATCCCTGACTCGAGCGGCCTCCTACAATGAGCAGTTCTTC	CASSLSLTRAASYNEQFF
TRBV27	TRBD2	NA	TRBJ2-5	TGTGCCAGCAGTCCGGCCTTAGCGGGGGAGTACCAAGAGACCCAGTACTTC	CASSPALAGEYQETQYF
TRBV6-5	NA	NA	TRBJ2-2	TGTGCCAGCAGTGTCATCACCGGGGAGCTGTTTTTT	CASSVITGELFF
TRBV7-9	TRBD1	NA	TRBJ1-1	TGTGCCAGCAGCTTGGCCAGGGGGTTGAACACTGAAGCTTTCTTT	CASSLARGLNTEAFF
TRBV7-2	NA	many	TRBJ2-7	TGTGCCAGCAGCTCTGCCTACTACGAGCAGTACTTC	CASSSAYYEQYF
TRBV9	TRBD2	many	TRBJ2-7	TGTGCCAGCAGCGTATCTAGCGGGGCTTCCTACGAGCAGTACTTC	CASSVSSGASYEQYF
TRBV5-5	NA	many	TRBJ1-1	TGTGCCAGCAGCTTGGTGGGTGGAGGGAACACTGAAGCTTTCTTT	CASSLVGGGNTEAFF
TRBV12-3/TRBV12-4	NA	many	TRBJ2-1	TGTGCCAGCAGTTCCGCTACCTACAATGAGCAGTTCTTC	CASSSATYNEQFF
TRBV15	NA	few	TRBJ1-6	TGTGCCACCAGCAGAGCGGGGGCCTTTAATTCACCCCTCCACTTT	CATSRAGAFNSPLHF
TRBV10-3	TRBD2	few	TRBJ2-1	TGTGCCATCAGTGGCCCAATAAGCGGGAGCTCCTACAATGAGCAGTTCTTC	CAISGPISGSSYNEQFF
TRBV6-4	NA	few	TRBJ2-6	TGTGCCACTCAAGGATTATCCGGGGCCAACGTCCTGACTTTC	CATQGLSGANVLTF
TRBV9	NA	NA	TRBJ1-2	TGTGCCAGCCACGACTCCAGCCAAGGGGACTATGGCTACACCTTC	CASHDSSQGDYGYTF
TRBV20-1	NA	few	TRBJ2-7	TGCAGTGCTCAAGGGGGCTACGAGCAGTACTTC	CSAQGGYEQYF
TRBV10-2	NA	few	TRBJ1-1	TGCGCCAGCAGTGAGTCAGCGGGACGGTACACTGAAGCTTTCTTT	CASSESAGRYTEAFF
TRBV7-8	TRBD2	few	TRBJ2-3	TGTGCCAGCAGCTTACTTGCGGGAGAGGGCACAGATACGCAGTATTTT	CASSLLAGEGTDTQYF